This T cell receptor beta chain was captured in a study of Ad26.COV2.S vaccination and SARS-CoV-2 variants. Treatment given: around 19 received Ad26.COV2.S at low or high dose, single or two shots; about 5 received placebo; per-sample allocation not given. Material that was analyzed had been drawn on day 63 after the first vaccine or placebo injection. Using immunoSEQ multiplex PCR, the repertoire was profiled, and TCRdb retains in-frame clones only, with some absent. Among about 350,000 clones listed, around 88% were seen once. Germline V lookup: CDR1 MNHEY, CDR2 SMNVEV (reference sequence). This CDR3 contains 13 residues. V lost 1 base and J lost 6; bases outside the gene matches: 1.

The sequences come from peripheral blood, collected in a trial of Ad26.COV2.S vaccine versus placebo. The chain joins TRBV27 to TRBJ2-3; 7 nucleotides agree with TRBD2. The receptor was isolated from a person aged 18-60 years who received the Ad26.COV2.S COVID-19 vaccine or a placebo. Here the CDR3 DNA reads TGTGCCAGCAGTTTATTGCGGGAGGATACGCAGTATTTT. It specifies CASSLLREDTQYF.